These 5 T cell receptor beta chains were all obtained from the same sample, sequenced in a study of blood T cells in healthy people across ages. Primers used in a second PCR of about 7 to 11 cycles were a sample-barcoded 5' primer and a J-beta primer mix. TCRdb called the 5' RACE reads again in MiXCR, with one record for every CDR3 protein. The sample contains 800,000 to 950,000 distinct CDR3 sequences, about 28% of which appear only once. A further study also used this sample, focusing on T cells of mothers and their children.

Specimen: blood. These receptor sequences come from a middle-aged woman in good health.

The chain links TRBV7-3 to TRBJ2-7; 9 positions match TRBD2. The CDR3 spans 15 residues. Trimming took 2 bases from V and 4 from J; bases not matched to a gene: 6. Per germline, CDR1 SGHTA and CDR2 FQGTGA. The CDR3 is CASSLAGGPPYEQYF. CDR3 DNA sequence: TGTGCCAGCAGCTTAGCGGGGGGGCCACCTTACGAGCAGTACTTC.

Notes on this clonotype: At one of its ends the junction is not consistent with the germline gene, which may arise from a read error. The V and J genes are TRBV12-3 or TRBV12-4 and TRBJ2-3, with D possibly matching TRBD2 (6 bases). The CDR3 consists of 14 residues. The CDR3 DNA sequence: TGTGCCAGCAGTTTCACCGGGGGTACAGATATGCAGTATTTT. Translating gives CASSFTGGTDMQYF.

This clonotype was detected only a few times. V usage is TRBV20-1 and J usage is TRBJ1-2, with 9 bases identical to TRBD1. V lost 5 bases, J lost 8 bases, and 9 bases stayed unmatched. CDR1 DFQATT and CDR2 SNEGSKA come from the germline V gene (reference sequence). There are 13 residues in the CDR3. CDR3 residues: CSARTGGAEGYTF. DNA for the CDR3: TGCAGTGCTCGAACAGGGGGCGCGGAAGGCTACACCTTC.

The chain combines TRBV19 with TRBJ2-4, with 7 bases aligning to TRBD1. CDR3 length equals 17 residues. Germline V gene sequence: CDR1 LNHDA, CDR2 SQIVND (reference sequence). Losses at the gene ends were 3 bases for V and 0 bases for J; bases not matched to a gene: 8. The CDR3 coding sequence is TGTGCCAGTAGTATCGACCACAGGGGAGTAGCCAAAAACATTCAGTACTTC. Its protein is CASSIDHRGVAKNIQYF.

The chain uses TRBV7-9 and TRBJ1-6; D is undetermined. V was clipped by 0 bases and J by 7 bases, with 10 bases between them. CDR1 is SEHNR and CDR2 is FQNEAQ in the germline V gene (reference sequence). The CDR3 spans 15 residues. The CDR3, as DNA: TGTGCCAGCAGCTTAGCGGGGAGAGGAAATTCACCCCTCCACTTT. As protein: CASSLAGRGNSPLHF. Variable domain in full (rest from reference TRBV7-9 and TRBJ1-6): DTGVSQNPRHKITKRGQNVTFRCDPISEHNRLYWYRQTLGQGPEFLTYFQNEAQLEKSRLLSDRFSAERPKGSFSTLEIQRTEQGDSAMYLCASSLAGRGNSPLHFGNGTRLTVT.